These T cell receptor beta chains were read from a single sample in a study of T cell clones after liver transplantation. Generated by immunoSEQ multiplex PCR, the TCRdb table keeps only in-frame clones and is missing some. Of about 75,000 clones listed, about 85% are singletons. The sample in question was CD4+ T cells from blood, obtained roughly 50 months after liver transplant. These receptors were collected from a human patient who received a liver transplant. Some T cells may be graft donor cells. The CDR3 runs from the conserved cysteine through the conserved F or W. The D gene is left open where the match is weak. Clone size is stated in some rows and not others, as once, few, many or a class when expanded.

CASSYEFTGNGYTF | TGTGCCAGCAGTTACGAGTTCACAGGGAACGGCTACACCTTC | TRBV6-5 | NA | NA | TRBJ1-2 | 14
CASSQGQPQHF | TGTGCCAGCAGTCAAGGGCAGCCCCAGCATTTT | TRBV6-6 | NA | NA | TRBJ1-5 | 11
CAWSVWSADSKNF | TGTGCCTGGAGTGTATGGTCCGCCGACTCCAAGAACTTC | TRBV30 | NA | NA | TRBJ2-5 | 13
CASSESRTSMNEQFF | TGTGCCAGCAGTGAATCCCGGACTAGCATGAATGAGCAGTTCTTC | TRBV6-1 | NA | TRBD2 | TRBJ2-1 | 15
CASSLLQTTAYGYTF | TGTGCCAGCAGTCTCCTCCAGACGACAGCATATGGCTACACCTTC | TRBV6-1 | NA | NA | TRBJ1-2 | 15
CASSSAWGNTGELFF | TGCGCCAGCAGCTCGGCGTGGGGGAACACCGGGGAGCTGTTTTTT | TRBV5-1 | once | NA | TRBJ2-2 | 15
CAWGGLVFYNEQFF | TGTGCCTGGGGAGGACTAGTTTTCTACAATGAGCAGTTCTTC | TRBV30 | NA | TRBD2 | TRBJ2-1 | 14
CASSQYQGLEAFF | TGTGCCAGCAGCCAATACCAGGGACTTGAAGCTTTCTTT | TRBV6-1 | few | NA | TRBJ1-1 | 13
CASSLWGLNTQYF | TGTGCCAGCAGCTTGTGGGGGTTGAATACGCAGTATTTT | TRBV5-4 | NA | NA | TRBJ2-3 | 13
CASSLDIGGSEKLFF | TGTGCCAGCAGCTTAGACATAGGAGGGAGTGAAAAACTGTTTTTT | TRBV7-8 | few | NA | TRBJ1-4 | 15
CASRLEGTGLETQYF | TGTGCCAGCAGGCTCGAGGGCACAGGGCTAGAGACCCAGTACTTC | TRBV6-5 | NA | NA | TRBJ2-5 | 15
CASSLAGRYYNEQFF | TGTGCCAGCAGCTTGGCTGGCAGATACTACAATGAGCAGTTCTTC | TRBV5-5 | NA | NA | TRBJ2-1 | 15
CASSQGPGSGVSSYEQYF | TGCGCCAGCAGCCAAGGTCCTGGTAGCGGGGTAAGCTCCTACGAGCAGTACTTC | TRBV4-3 | NA | TRBD2 | TRBJ2-7 | 18
CASSFGRINEQFF | TGTGCCAGCAGCTTCGGCAGAATCAATGAGCAGTTCTTC | TRBV7-2 | once | NA | TRBJ2-1 | 13
CASSPGQGGDTEAFF | TGTGCCAGCTCACCCGGACAAGGAGGCGACACTGAAGCTTTCTTT | TRBV18 | NA | NA | TRBJ1-1 | 15
CASSQGLSTDTQYF | TGCGCCAGCAGCCAAGGCCTGAGCACAGATACGCAGTATTTT | TRBV4-3 | few | NA | TRBJ2-3 | 14
CASEGGSASQYF | TGTGCCAGCGAGGGGGGGAGCGCCTCGCAGTATTTT | TRBV7-2 | NA | NA | TRBJ2-3 | 12
CASSLKETQYF | TGTGCCAGCAGCTTAAAAGAGACCCAGTACTTC | TRBV7-9 | NA | NA | TRBJ2-5 | 11
CASSLGSAGETQYF | TGTGCCAGCAGCTTAGGTTCAGCGGGGGAGACCCAGTACTTC | TRBV7-2 | NA | TRBD2 | TRBJ2-5 | 14
CASRSSGIAKNIQYF | TGTGCCAGCAGGTCGTCAGGGATAGCCAAAAACATTCAGTACTTC | TRBV11-1 | once | NA | TRBJ2-4 | 15
CASSQRAEQYF | TGTGCCAGCAGTCAACGAGCCGAGCAGTACTTC | TRBV6-1 | NA | NA | TRBJ2-7 | 11
CASSLGRAVDEQFF | TGTGCCAGCAGCTTAGGAAGGGCTGTGGATGAGCAGTTCTTC | TRBV7-9 | NA | NA | TRBJ2-1 | 14
CASSQELSSANFF | TGTGCCAGCAGCCAAGAGCTCAGCTCGGCGAATTTCTTT | TRBV14 | NA | NA | TRBJ1-1 | 13
CASSSRSGTHSGANVLTF | TGTGCCAGTAGTAGCAGGTCCGGGACCCACTCTGGGGCCAACGTCCTGACTTTC | TRBV19 | NA | NA | TRBJ2-6 | 18
CATSPASGNTIYF | TGTGCCACCAGCCCCGCATCTGGAAACACCATATATTTT | TRBV15 | NA | NA | TRBJ1-3 | 13
CASSVTGGITEAFF | TGTGCCAGCAGCGTAACAGGGGGGATCACTGAAGCTTTCTTT | TRBV11-2 | NA | TRBD1 | TRBJ1-1 | 14
CASSLARGSRTDTQYF | TGTGCCAGCAGCCTGGCGCGCGGGAGTAGGACAGATACGCAGTATTTT | TRBV5-6 | NA | TRBD2 | TRBJ2-3 | 16
CASSLSTDTQYF | TGTGCCAGCAGCTTAAGCACAGATACGCAGTATTTT | TRBV11-1 | NA | NA | TRBJ2-3 | 12
CASSHTLGQPTSTDTQYF | TGTGCCAGCAGCCATACCCTAGGACAGCCTACTAGCACAGATACGCAGTATTTT | TRBV11-1 | NA | NA | TRBJ2-3 | 18
CASSAPGTGGLNEQFF | TGTGCCAGCAGTGCCCCCGGGACAGGGGGCCTAAATGAGCAGTTCTTC | TRBV25-1 | NA | TRBD1 | TRBJ2-1 | 16
CASSLGTGAVGTQYF | TGTGCCAGCAGCTTGGGGACAGGGGCAGTGGGTACGCAGTATTTT | TRBV5-4 | NA | TRBD1 | TRBJ2-3 | 15
CASTGLAGAGELFF | TGTGCCAGCACTGGGCTAGCGGGTGCCGGGGAGCTGTTTTTT | TRBV28 | NA | TRBD2 | TRBJ2-2 | 14
CAIKGPLGTEAFF | TGTGCCATCAAAGGGCCCTTGGGAACTGAAGCTTTCTTT | TRBV10-3 | NA | NA | TRBJ1-1 | 13
CASSQGLAGAGEQYF | TGTGCCAGCAGCCAGGGACTAGCGGGAGCGGGGGAGCAGTACTTC | TRBV11-3 | NA | TRBD2 | TRBJ2-7 | 15
CASSLGGGYTF | TGTGCCAGCAGCTTAGGGGGAGGCTACACCTTC | TRBV11-2 | NA | NA | TRBJ1-2 | 11
CASSDPKSSYNEQFF | TGCGCCAGCAGCGATCCTAAAAGCTCCTACAATGAGCAGTTCTTC | TRBV5-1 | NA | NA | TRBJ2-1 | 15
CASSYGGNYGYTF | TGTGCCAGCAGTTACGGCGGTAACTATGGCTACACCTTC | TRBV6-5 | NA | NA | TRBJ1-2 | 13
CASTPGSHGYNEQFF | TGCGCCAGCACCCCTGGGAGCCATGGCTACAATGAGCAGTTCTTC | TRBV5-1 | NA | NA | TRBJ2-1 | 15
CASSFRKTGDQPQHF | TGTGCCAGCAGCTTTAGGAAGACGGGAGATCAGCCCCAGCATTTT | TRBV6-1 | NA | NA | TRBJ1-5 | 15
CASSLRTQETQYF | TGCGCCAGCAGCTTACGGACCCAAGAGACCCAGTACTTC | TRBV5-1 | NA | NA | TRBJ2-5 | 13
CASSGKEGIYGYTF | TGTGCCAGCAGTGGGAAAGAGGGTATCTATGGCTACACCTTC | TRBV6-5 | once | NA | TRBJ1-2 | 14
CASRPPGLVETQYF | TGTGCCAGCAGGCCCCCGGGACTAGTGGAGACCCAGTACTTC | TRBV6-5 | NA | TRBD2 | TRBJ2-5 | 14
CAWSVPGAGGYTF | TGTGCCTGGAGTGTCCCAGGGGCGGGGGGCTACACCTTC | TRBV30 | NA | NA | TRBJ1-2 | 13
CATLKTGTGEQYF | TGTGCCACCTTGAAGACAGGGACGGGCGAGCAGTACTTC | TRBV6-5 | NA | TRBD1 | TRBJ2-7 | 13
CATKVGSNQPQHF | TGTGCCACCAAGGTTGGTAGCAATCAGCCCCAGCATTTT | TRBV19 | NA | NA | TRBJ1-5 | 13
CASSFDSGQKRTSGEQFF | TGTGCCAGCAGCTTCGATAGCGGACAAAAAAGGACGTCGGGTGAGCAGTTCTTC | TRBV7-9 | NA | NA | TRBJ2-1 | 18
CASSIGRRGSYNEQFF | TGTGCCAGTAGTATAGGGCGGCGGGGGAGCTACAATGAGCAGTTCTTC | TRBV19 | NA | TRBD2 | TRBJ2-1 | 16